This is a list of T cell receptor beta chains from one sample in a study of regulatory T cells in long-lasting Graves disease. One entry per CDR3 protein, called by TCRdb with MiXCR from the multiplex PCR reads. Among 300,000 to 400,000 distinct CDR3 sequences listed, over 15% were seen once. This same sample was also taken into another study, of T cells in Graves' hyperthyroidism and ophthalmopathy.

Source: peripheral blood mononuclear cells (PBMCs), taken at new diagnosis, from a patient treated with antithyroid drugs. The receptors were gathered from a man in his forties with Graves disease. Each CDR3 is given with its conserved first and last residue. A D gene is named only where the DNA matches it firmly.

D gene,V gene,J gene,CDR3 protein
TRBD1,TRBV18,TRBJ2-1,CASNQGQGVNNEQFF
.,TRBV9,TRBJ2-1,CASSVGRGRSYNEQFF
TRBD2,TRBV20-1,TRBJ2-3,CSASGGYKRGASTDTQYF
TRBD1,TRBV5-1,TRBJ2-3,CASSFEGASTDTQYF
.,TRBV6-1,TRBJ1-5,CASRGPGVNQPQHF
.,TRBV6-1,TRBJ2-2,CASKEQVFAPAGELFF
TRBD1,TRBV20-1,TRBJ1-2,CSAGTAYYGYTF
.,TRBV6-2/TRBV6-3,TRBJ1-1,CASSYSIPMRVPGDTEAFF
.,TRBV12-3/TRBV12-4,TRBJ1-3,CASSLGRSSGNTIYF
.,TRBV12-3/TRBV12-4,TRBJ1-5,CASSFMRTSSNQPQHF
.,TRBV28,TRBJ1-5,CASSLSLNQPQHF
TRBD1,TRBV12-3/TRBV12-4,TRBJ2-3,CASSPGQGFFSDTQYF
.,TRBV11-2,TRBJ1-5,CASSLVGGREPQHF
TRBD2,TRBV28,TRBJ2-2,CASSLPLAGGRTGELFF
.,TRBV28,TRBJ1-6,CASTGLGTNSPLHF
.,TRBV28,TRBJ1-6,CASSSMAQVVRVNNSPLHF
TRBD1,TRBV7-9,TRBJ1-2,CASSSGTGFGYTF
TRBD1,TRBV5-4,TRBJ1-1,CASSRDRRLNTEAFF
.,TRBV28,TRBJ1-1,CASSLRSGTEAFF
TRBD1,TRBV28,TRBJ1-5,CASRPLRDRARDQPQHF
.,TRBV5-1,TRBJ2-6,CASSSGSSGANVLTF
.,TRBV7-7,TRBJ2-5,CASSLAASQETQYF
.,TRBV30,TRBJ2-7,CALQRVYEQYF
.,TRBV28,TRBJ2-1,CASSLTKSRYNEQFF
TRBD1,TRBV12-3/TRBV12-4,TRBJ2-1,CASSSTGTGFDEQFF
TRBD1,TRBV20-1,TRBJ1-6,CSARDLGDSNSPLHF
.,TRBV24-1,TRBJ1-4,CATSDPDGATNEKLFF
.,TRBV18,TRBJ1-5,CASSSDGHQPQHF
.,TRBV5-1,TRBJ2-2,CASTRTGTANTGELFF
.,TRBV6-2/TRBV6-3,TRBJ2-1,CASIGREGPPYNEQFF
TRBD1,TRBV4-1,TRBJ1-4,CASSHPGTGGSEKLFF
TRBD1,TRBV27,TRBJ1-1,CASQGATEAFF
.,TRBV29-1,TRBJ2-2,CSVEGLNTGELFF
.,TRBV12-3/TRBV12-4,TRBJ2-5,CASSPSVGSETQYF
.,TRBV18,TRBJ1-2,CASSPQVFLGVNYGYTF